The T cell receptor (beta chain) under discussion was sequenced for a study of shared clonotypes between healthy human individuals. Study observations and caveats: Clonotype sharing among the donors was expected to vary with sequencing depth.

This clone was picked up a small number of times. No antigen is known for it. The germline CDR1 and CDR2 sequences are MNHNS and SASEGT. V was clipped by 2 bases and J by 4 bases; unmatched bases: 6. This CDR3 spans 15 amino acids. Each donor was a Caucasian adult residing in Nashville, Tennessee. Assay used: immunoSEQ multiplex PCR; TCRdb lists only in-frame clones, some missing. The sample lists approximately 480,000 clones; nearly 80% were seen once. The specimen was PBMCs. This TCR came from a woman between 40 and 55 years old in good health. Some clones in this sample may be carry-over from other donors' samples. The V call is TRBV6-1, the J call TRBJ1-2; 8 nucleotides agree with TRBD1. The CDR3 bases are TGTGCCAGCAGTGAAAGGACAGGGTTTGTCTATGGCTACACCTTC. Protein: CASSERTGFVYGYTF.